The text below deals with one T cell receptor (beta chain). This specimen belongs to a study of blood T cell repertoires in COVID-19. Study background: PBMCs, B-cell-depleted T cells, or T cells provided the cDNA or gDNA that made up the material.

Germline CDR1 SGHTS, CDR2 YDEGEE. This CDR3 region has 16 residues. V lost 2 bases, J lost 1 base, and 5 bases stayed unmatched. The method was immunoSEQ multiplex PCR; TCRdb's version includes in-frame clones alone and lacks a portion of them. The sample yields around 150,000 clones, about 88% seen once. Sequencing was performed on peripheral blood. This chain links TRBV5-8 with TRBJ1-2, with 10 positions matching TRBD1. The clonotype comes from a woman aged 60 to 75 with COVID-19, enrolled during active disease. The CDR3 sequence is CASSFRDRGYNYGYTF. In DNA, the CDR3 is TGTGCCAGCAGCTTCCGGGACAGGGGTTATAACTATGGCTACACCTTC.